This T cell receptor (beta chain) was recorded in a study of blood T cell repertoires in COVID-19. About the research overall: Researchers got acute and convalescent COVID-19 samples from the United States, Italy and Spain. From T cells, B-cell-depleted T cells, or PBMCs came the material, which was cDNA or gDNA.

The germline V gene has CDR1 SGHTA and CDR2 FQGNSA. The ends were cut back, 8 bases at V and 0 bases at J, with 25 bases in the middle. The CDR3 loop spans 18 amino acids. In the original processing: Amplification with reference gene primers provided the estimates of nucleated cell counts. TCRdb keeps only in-frame clones here, not all; method: immunoSEQ multiplex PCR. Clone size and the V and J calls come from that table; the DNA yielded D and trimming. The data hold 250,000 to 350,000 clones, with under 90% observed a single time. The rearrangement joins TRBV7-2 to TRBJ1-2; D gene uncertain. This receptor was obtained from a woman aged 40 to 50 who had recovered from COVID-19. The sample comprised peripheral blood. The CDR3 DNA is TGTGCCAGCCTATCCGCCCGGATCCCCGAGGGAGCTAACTATGGCTACACCTTC. Translated, it gives CASLSARIPEGANYGYTF.